The source of this TCR beta chain is a study of blood T cells in healthy people across ages. General study points: The CMV status of each donor remained undetermined, and this could have confounded shifts in expanded clonotypes.

A second PCR of about 6 to 11 cycles used a sample-barcoded 5' primer and a J-beta primer mix. A template-switch adaptor that had 12 random nucleotides put a tag on each cDNA molecule. TCRdb ran MiXCR on the 5' RACE reads and lists one entry per CDR3 protein. The sample consists of hundreds of thousands of distinct CDR3 sequences, 32% of them appearing once. There are 12 residues in the CDR3. Germline V gene data show CDR1 as DFQATT and CDR2 as SNEGSKA (reference sequence). Every donor gave 9 to 10 milliliters of peripheral blood. As regards this clonotype: No antigen is known for it.

The chain couples TRBV20-1 to TRBJ2-5, with TRBD2 matching 7 bases. The DNA end favors TRBJ2-7, so the J call may be wrong. The receptor's source is a woman older than 75 in good health. Specimen: blood. The CDR3 region is CSAQLASYEQYF. CDR3 coding DNA: TGCAGTGCGCAACTAGCGAGCTACGAGCAGTACTTC.